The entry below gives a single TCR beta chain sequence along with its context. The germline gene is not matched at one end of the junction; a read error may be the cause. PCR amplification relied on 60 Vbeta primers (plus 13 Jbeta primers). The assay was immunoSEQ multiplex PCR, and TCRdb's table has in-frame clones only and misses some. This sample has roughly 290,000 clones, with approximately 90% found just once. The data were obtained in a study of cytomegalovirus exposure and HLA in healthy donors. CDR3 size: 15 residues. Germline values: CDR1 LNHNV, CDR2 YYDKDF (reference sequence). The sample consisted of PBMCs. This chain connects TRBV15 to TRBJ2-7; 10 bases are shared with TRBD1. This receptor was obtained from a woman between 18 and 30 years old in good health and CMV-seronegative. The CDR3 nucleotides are TGTGCCACCGGCAGGCGAGGGACAGGGGTAGGGGAGCAGTACTTC. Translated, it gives CATGRRGTGVGEQYF.